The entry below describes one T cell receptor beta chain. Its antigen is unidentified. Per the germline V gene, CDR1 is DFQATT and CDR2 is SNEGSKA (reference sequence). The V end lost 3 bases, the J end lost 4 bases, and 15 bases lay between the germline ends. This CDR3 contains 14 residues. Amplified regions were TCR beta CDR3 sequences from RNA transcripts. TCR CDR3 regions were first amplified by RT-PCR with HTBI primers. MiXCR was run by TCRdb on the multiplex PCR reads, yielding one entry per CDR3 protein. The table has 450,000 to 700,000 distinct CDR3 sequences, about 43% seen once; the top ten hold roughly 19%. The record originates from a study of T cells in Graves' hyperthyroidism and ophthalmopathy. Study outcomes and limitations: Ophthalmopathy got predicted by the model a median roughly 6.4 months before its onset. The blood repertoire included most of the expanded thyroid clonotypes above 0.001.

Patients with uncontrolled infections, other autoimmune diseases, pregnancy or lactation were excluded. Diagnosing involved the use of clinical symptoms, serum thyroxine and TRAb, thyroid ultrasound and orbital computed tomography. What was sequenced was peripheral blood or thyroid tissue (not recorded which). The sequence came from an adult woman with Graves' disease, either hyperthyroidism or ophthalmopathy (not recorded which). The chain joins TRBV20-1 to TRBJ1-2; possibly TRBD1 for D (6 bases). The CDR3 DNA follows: TGCAGTGCTAGGCAAGGGGGGACCGTCTATGGCTACACCTTC. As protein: CSARQGGTVYGYTF.